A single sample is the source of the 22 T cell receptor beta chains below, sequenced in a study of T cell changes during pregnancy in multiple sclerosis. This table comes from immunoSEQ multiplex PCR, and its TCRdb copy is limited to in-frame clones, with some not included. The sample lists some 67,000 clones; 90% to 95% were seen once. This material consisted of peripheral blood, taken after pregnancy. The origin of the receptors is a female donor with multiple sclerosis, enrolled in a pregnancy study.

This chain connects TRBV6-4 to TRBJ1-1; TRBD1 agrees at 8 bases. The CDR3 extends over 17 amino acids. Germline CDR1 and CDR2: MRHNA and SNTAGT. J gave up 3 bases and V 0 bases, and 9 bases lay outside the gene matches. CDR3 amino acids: CASSDSTGVVAYTEAFF. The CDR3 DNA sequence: TGTGCCAGCAGTGACTCGACAGGGGTAGTAGCGTACACTGAAGCTTTCTTT.

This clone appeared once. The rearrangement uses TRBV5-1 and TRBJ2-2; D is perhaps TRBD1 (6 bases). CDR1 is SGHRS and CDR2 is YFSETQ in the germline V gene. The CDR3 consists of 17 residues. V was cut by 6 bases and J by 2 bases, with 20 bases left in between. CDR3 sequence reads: CASNTKTGSLNTGELFF. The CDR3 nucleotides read TGCGCCAGCAACACAAAGACAGGCTCCTTAAACACCGGGGAGCTGTTTTTT.

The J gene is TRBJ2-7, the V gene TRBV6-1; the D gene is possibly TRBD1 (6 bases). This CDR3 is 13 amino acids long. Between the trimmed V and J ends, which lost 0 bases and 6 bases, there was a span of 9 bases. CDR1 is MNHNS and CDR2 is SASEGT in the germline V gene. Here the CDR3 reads CASSEAGALEQYF. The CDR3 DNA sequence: TGTGCCAGCAGTGAAGCGGGGGCCCTCGAGCAGTACTTC.

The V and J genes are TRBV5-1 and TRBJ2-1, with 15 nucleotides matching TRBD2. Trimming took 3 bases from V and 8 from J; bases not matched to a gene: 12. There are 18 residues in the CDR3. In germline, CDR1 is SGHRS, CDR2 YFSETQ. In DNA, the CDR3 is TGCGCCAGCAGCTCCACCGGGACTAGCGGGAGGTCAGGCTATGAGCAGTTCTTC. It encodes CASSSTGTSGRSGYEQFF.

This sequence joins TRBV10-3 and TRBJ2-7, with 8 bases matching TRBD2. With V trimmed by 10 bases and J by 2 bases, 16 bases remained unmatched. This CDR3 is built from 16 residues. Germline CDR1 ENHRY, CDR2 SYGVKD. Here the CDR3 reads CATRPTLAGGTYEQYF. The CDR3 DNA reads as TGTGCCACGCGCCCTACGCTAGCGGGCGGGACCTACGAGCAGTACTTC.

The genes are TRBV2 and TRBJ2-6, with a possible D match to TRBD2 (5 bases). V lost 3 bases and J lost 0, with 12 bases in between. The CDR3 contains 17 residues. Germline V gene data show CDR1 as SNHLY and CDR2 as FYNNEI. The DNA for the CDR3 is TGTGCCAGCAGTGAGGGGAGACGGCACTCTGGGGCCAACGTCCTGACTTTC. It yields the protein CASSEGRRHSGANVLTF.

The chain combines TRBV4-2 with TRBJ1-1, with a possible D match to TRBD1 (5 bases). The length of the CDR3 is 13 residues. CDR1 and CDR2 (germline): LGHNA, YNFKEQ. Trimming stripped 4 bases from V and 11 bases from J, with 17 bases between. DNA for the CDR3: TGTGCCAGCAGCCCTGCGGTGGCGAAGGGGGCTTTCTTT. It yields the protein CASSPAVAKGAFF.

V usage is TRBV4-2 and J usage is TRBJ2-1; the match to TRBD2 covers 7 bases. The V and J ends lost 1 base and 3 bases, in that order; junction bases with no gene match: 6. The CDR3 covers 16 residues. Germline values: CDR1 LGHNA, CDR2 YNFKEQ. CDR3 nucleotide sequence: TGTGCCAGCAGCCAAGCGGCGGGGGAACTCTACAATGAGCAGTTCTTC. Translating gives CASSQAAGELYNEQFF.

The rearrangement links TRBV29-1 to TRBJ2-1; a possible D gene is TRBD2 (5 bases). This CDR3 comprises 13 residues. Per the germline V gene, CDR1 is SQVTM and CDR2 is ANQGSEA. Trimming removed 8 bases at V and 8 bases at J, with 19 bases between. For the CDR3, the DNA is TGCAGCCTCACTTGGGGAGTCGGGGATGAGCAGTTCTTC. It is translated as CSLTWGVGDEQFF.

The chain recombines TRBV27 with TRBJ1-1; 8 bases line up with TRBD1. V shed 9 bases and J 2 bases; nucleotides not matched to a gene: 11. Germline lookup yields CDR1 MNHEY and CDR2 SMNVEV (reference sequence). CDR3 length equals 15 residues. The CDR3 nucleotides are TGTGCCAGTGGACGACAGGGGCAAGAAAACACTGAAGCTTTCTTT. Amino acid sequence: CASGRQGQENTEAFF.

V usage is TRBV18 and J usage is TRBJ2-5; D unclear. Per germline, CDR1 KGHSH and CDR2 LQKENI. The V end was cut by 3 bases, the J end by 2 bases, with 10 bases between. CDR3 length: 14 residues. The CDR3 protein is CASSPLQRQETQYF. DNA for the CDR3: TGTGCCAGCTCACCCCTACAGAGACAAGAGACCCAGTACTTC.

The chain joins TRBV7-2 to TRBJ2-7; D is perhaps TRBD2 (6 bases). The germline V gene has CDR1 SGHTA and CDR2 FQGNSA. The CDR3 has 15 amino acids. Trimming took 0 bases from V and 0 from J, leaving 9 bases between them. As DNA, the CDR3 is TGTGCCAGCAGCTTAGCGGGCGGGACCTCCTACGAGCAGTACTTC. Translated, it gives CASSLAGGTSYEQYF.

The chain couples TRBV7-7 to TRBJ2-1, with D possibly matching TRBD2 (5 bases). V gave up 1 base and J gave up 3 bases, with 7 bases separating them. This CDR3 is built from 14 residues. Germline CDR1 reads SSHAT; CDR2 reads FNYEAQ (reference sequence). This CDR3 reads CASSLDGNYNEQFF. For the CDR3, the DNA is TGTGCCAGCAGCTTAGACGGGAACTACAATGAGCAGTTCTTC.

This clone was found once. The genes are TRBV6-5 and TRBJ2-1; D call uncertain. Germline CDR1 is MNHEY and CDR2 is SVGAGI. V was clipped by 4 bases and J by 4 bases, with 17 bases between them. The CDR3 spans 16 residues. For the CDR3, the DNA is TGTGCCAGCAGTTCGCCCAGAGCGCGCCCGTACAATGAGCAGTTCTTC. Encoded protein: CASSSPRARPYNEQFF.

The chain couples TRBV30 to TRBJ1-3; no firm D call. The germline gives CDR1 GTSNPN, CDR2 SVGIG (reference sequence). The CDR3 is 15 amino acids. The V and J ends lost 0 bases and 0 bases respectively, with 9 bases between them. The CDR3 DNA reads TGTGCCTGGAGTGTACTCACCGTCTCTGGAAACACCATATATTTT. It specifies CAWSVLTVSGNTIYF.

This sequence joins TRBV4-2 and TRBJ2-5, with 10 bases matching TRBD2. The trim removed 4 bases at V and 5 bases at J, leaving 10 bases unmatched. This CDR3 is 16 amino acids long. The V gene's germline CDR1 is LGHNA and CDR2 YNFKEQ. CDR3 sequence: CASSPRTSGSPETQYF. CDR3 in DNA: TGTGCCAGCAGCCCGCGGACTAGCGGCTCCCCTGAGACCCAGTACTTC.

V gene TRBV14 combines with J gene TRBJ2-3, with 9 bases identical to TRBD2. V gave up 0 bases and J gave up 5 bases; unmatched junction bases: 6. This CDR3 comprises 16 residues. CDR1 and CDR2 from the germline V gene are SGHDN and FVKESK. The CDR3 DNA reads TGTGCCAGCAGCCAAGAGGGCGGGAGGGCCGGAGATACGCAGTATTTT. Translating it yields CASSQEGGRAGDTQYF.

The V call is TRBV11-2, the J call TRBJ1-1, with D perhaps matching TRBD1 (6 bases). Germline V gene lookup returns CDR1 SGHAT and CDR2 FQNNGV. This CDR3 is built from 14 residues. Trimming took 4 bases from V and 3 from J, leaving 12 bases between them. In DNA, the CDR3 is TGTGCCAGCAGCTCCATACAGGGATACACTGAAGCTTTCTTT. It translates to CASSSIQGYTEAFF.

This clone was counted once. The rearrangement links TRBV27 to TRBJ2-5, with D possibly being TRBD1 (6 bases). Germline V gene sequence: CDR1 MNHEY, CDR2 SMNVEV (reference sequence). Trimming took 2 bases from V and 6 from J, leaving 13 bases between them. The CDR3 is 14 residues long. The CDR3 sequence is CASSLRWDTQTQYF. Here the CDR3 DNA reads TGTGCCAGCAGTTTACGTTGGGACACGCAGACCCAGTACTTC.

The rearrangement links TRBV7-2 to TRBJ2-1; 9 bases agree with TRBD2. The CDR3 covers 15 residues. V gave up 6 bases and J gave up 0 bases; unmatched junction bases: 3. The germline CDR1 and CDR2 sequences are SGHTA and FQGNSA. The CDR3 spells CASRLAGSSYNEQFF. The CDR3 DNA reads TGTGCCAGCAGACTAGCGGGTAGCTCCTACAATGAGCAGTTCTTC. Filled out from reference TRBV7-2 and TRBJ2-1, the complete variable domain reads GAGVSQSPSNKVTEKGKDVELRCDPISGHTALYWYRQSLGQGLEFLIYFQGNSAPDKSGLPSDRFSAERTGGSVSTLTIQRTQQEDSAVYLCASRLAGSSYNEQFFGPGTRLTVL.

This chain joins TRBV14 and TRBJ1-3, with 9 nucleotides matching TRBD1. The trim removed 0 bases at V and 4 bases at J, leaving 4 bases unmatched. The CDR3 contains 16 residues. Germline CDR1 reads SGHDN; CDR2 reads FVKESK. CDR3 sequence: CASSQEAGQGGNTIYF. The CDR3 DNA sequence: TGTGCCAGCAGCCAAGAGGCCGGACAGGGGGGAAACACCATATATTTT.

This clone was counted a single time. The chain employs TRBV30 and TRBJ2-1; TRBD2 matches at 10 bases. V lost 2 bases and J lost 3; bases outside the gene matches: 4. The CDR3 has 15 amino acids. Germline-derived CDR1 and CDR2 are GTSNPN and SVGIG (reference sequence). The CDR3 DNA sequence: TGTGCCTGGAGTCGGGGGACTAGCGTCTACAATGAGCAGTTCTTC. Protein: CAWSRGTSVYNEQFF.